This T cell receptor (beta chain) stems from a study of a mutant IDH1 vaccine in newly diagnosed glioma. The CDR3 runs 15 residues. V shed 8 bases and J 2 bases; nucleotides not matched to a gene: 8. Germline V CDR1 and CDR2: MDHEN, SYDVKM. In its sample, this clone was seen a few times. Its antigen remains unidentified. Noted time point: week 35, safety follow-up. Doses of 300 ug of mutant IDH1 20-mer peptide were given with topical imiquimod. The assay was immunoSEQ multiplex PCR, and TCRdb's table has in-frame clones only and misses some. The repertoire holds 30,000 to 40,000 clones, roughly four fifths seen once, with about 7% in the top ten.

This specimen was PBMCs, taken from a glioma patient whose treatment included an IDH1 peptide vaccine. This chain connects TRBV28 to TRBJ2-7; 11 bases match TRBD1. This TCR derives from a woman between 18 and 29 years old with glioma. Written as DNA, the CDR3 is TGTGCCAGCGGCCAGCCGGGACAGGGGGCCTACGAGCAGTACTTC. Translation gives CASGQPGQGAYEQYF.